Shown below are 22 T cell receptor beta chains from a single sample sequenced in a study of T cells in Graves' hyperthyroidism and ophthalmopathy. Amplified TCR beta CDR3 regions derived from RNA transcripts. The study used the HTBI primer set for a first-round RT-PCR of the TCR CDR3. Each CDR3 protein is one row after TCRdb ran MiXCR on the multiplex PCR reads. Of over 500,000 distinct CDR3 sequences in the sample, roughly a sixth are singletons; the top ten hold 15% to 20%. The sample comprised blood. The receptors shown here come from a woman aged 18-29 years with Graves' ophthalmopathy.

This clonotype was seen ten or more times. The chain joins TRBV5-1 to TRBJ2-7; 7 bases match TRBD1. The CDR3 extends over 14 amino acids. Per the germline V gene, CDR1 is SGHRS and CDR2 is YFSETQ. V gave up 3 bases and J gave up 2 bases; unmatched junction bases: 5. CDR3 loop: CASSWDRETYEQYF. CDR3 DNA sequence: TGCGCCAGCAGCTGGGACAGAGAGACCTACGAGCAGTACTTC. The full variable domain, rest sourced from reference TRBV5-1 and TRBJ2-7, is KAGVTQTPRYLIKTRGQQVTLSCSPISGHRSVSWYQQTPGQGLQFLFEYFSETQRNKGNFPGRFSGRQFSNSRSEMNVSTLELGDSALYLCASSWDRETYEQYFGPGTRLTVT.

In its sample, this clonotype was seen many times. The V call is TRBV20-1, the J call TRBJ2-1, with a weak D call TRBD1 (6 bases). The germline V gene encodes CDR1 DFQATT and CDR2 SNEGSKA (reference sequence). This CDR3 contains 11 residues. V was clipped by 4 bases and J by 12 bases, with 13 bases between them. The CDR3 DNA sequence: TGCAGTGCTAAGGGAAGGGGGTCGCAGTTCTTC. The encoded protein is CSAKGRGSQFF.

This clonotype was seen many times. This may be a read error: a much more frequent sequence differs by one nucleotide. DNA of the CDR3: TGTGCCAGCAGCCAAGGAGGGGGCCGCAGCACTGAAGCTTTCTTT. Amino acid sequence: CASSQGGGRSTEAFF. The genes are TRBV3-1 and TRBJ1-1; 7 bases align to TRBD1. The germline V gene has CDR1 LGHDT and CDR2 YNNKEL (reference sequence). With V trimmed by 1 base and J by 4 bases, 6 bases remained unmatched. The CDR3 is 15 residues long.

Regarding this clonotype: This sequence may be a read error, since a much larger clone differs from it by one base. This sequence joins TRBV2 and TRBJ1-1; no reliable D call. The germline V gene encodes CDR1 SNHLY and CDR2 FYNNEI. The CDR3 spans 12 residues. The CDR3 coding sequence is TGTGCCAGCAGTACACACGGCACTGAAGCTTTATTT. Translated, it gives CASSTHGTEALF.

In its sample, this clonotype was seen a few times. The chain carries TRBV28 and TRBJ1-4; D remains unclear. Germline loops: CDR1 MDHEN, CDR2 SYDVKM. The CDR3 sequence is 15 residues long. The V and J ends lost 3 bases and 4 bases respectively, with 12 bases between them. CDR3 nucleotides: TGTGCCAGCAGTTTTCAGACGAGGAGTAATGAAAAACTGTTTTTT. Residues: CASSFQTRSNEKLFF.

This clonotype has at least ten counts. The chain uses TRBV28 and TRBJ2-1; TRBD2 agrees at 11 bases. J gave up 8 bases and V 4 bases, and 10 bases lay outside the gene matches. Germline CDR1 and CDR2: MDHEN and SYDVKM. This CDR3 region has 16 residues. CDR3 loop: CASSYSGRAFSHEQFF. Here the CDR3 DNA reads TGTGCCAGCAGTTATAGCGGGAGGGCCTTCAGCCATGAGCAGTTCTTC.

This clonotype was seen ten or more times. V and J are TRBV6-1 and TRBJ2-7; D unclear. CDR1 MNHNS and CDR2 SASEGT come from the germline V gene. CDR3 size: 15 residues. The V gene lost 8 bases and the J gene lost 6 bases, with 23 bases spanning the gap. The DNA of the CDR3 is TGTGCCAGCGAGTTCGCGACCACAAGAGGTGGCGAGCAGTACTTC. It codes for CASEFATTRGGEQYF.

This clonotype was counted many times. Here the CDR3 DNA reads TGTGCCAGCAGTCTCCAGCGGACAGGGGGTAGCAATGAGCAGTTCTTC. It is translated as CASSLQRTGGSNEQFF. This rearrangement joins TRBV6-1 to TRBJ2-1, with 10 bases lining up with TRBD1. J lost 6 bases, V lost 5 bases, and 10 bases had no gene match. The length of the CDR3 is 16 residues. CDR1 and CDR2 from the germline V gene are MNHNS and SASEGT.

V is TRBV20-1 and J is TRBJ2-2; the match to TRBD2 covers 10 bases. The CDR3 contains 17 residues. The J segment lost 2 bases and the V segment lost 6 bases, leaving 12 bases of the junction unmatched. CDR1 is DFQATT, CDR2 SNEGSKA, per germline (reference sequence). The CDR3 region has the DNA TGCAGTGCCCCCCCCCGAACTAGCGGGGTTAACACCGGGGAGCTGTTTTTT. This translates into CSAPPRTSGVNTGELFF.

This clonotype was detected a few times. This chain connects TRBV6-1 to TRBJ1-2; possible D gene TRBD1, 5 bases. Trimming took off 1 base at V and 9 bases at J, with 15 bases between the two ends. The CDR3 totals 14 residues. Germline CDR1 is MNHNS and CDR2 is SASEGT. The CDR3 region is CASSEDLGVGRYTF. The CDR3 DNA reads TGTGCCAGCAGTGAAGATTTGGGGGTCGGGCGCTACACCTTC.

This clonotype was observed at least ten times. The chain has TRBV28 and TRBJ2-7; the D is unclear. CDR1 and CDR2 (germline): MDHEN, SYDVKM. V was pared by 5 bases and J by 2 bases, with 13 bases between. CDR3 length equals 14 residues. CDR3 protein: CASSLKYLTYEQYF. The DNA for the CDR3 is TGTGCCAGCAGTCTAAAATACCTGACCTACGAGCAGTACTTC.

This clonotype was detected ten times or more. The rearrangement uses TRBV28 and TRBJ1-1; 7 bases map to TRBD1. The CDR3 is 13 residues long. Germline V gives CDR1 MDHEN, CDR2 SYDVKM. V lost 5 bases and J lost 8; bases outside the gene matches: 8. Here the CDR3 reads CASSARQGLEAFF. CDR3 DNA: TGTGCCAGCAGTGCCAGACAGGGTCTGGAAGCTTTCTTT.

The chain has TRBV3-1 and TRBJ1-5; 11 positions agree with TRBD1. Germline values: CDR1 LGHDT, CDR2 YNNKEL (reference sequence). The CDR3 runs to 18 residues. Trimming cost V 0 bases and J 1 base; bases outside gene matches: 5. CDR3 residues: CASSQDSGTGGSNQPQHF. For the CDR3, the DNA is TGTGCCAGCAGCCAAGACTCCGGGACAGGGGGAAGCAATCAGCCCCAGCATTTT.

In its sample, this clonotype was seen many times. In DNA form, the CDR3 reads TGTGCCAGCAGTTCGACCGGGACAATCGATGAGCAGTTCTTC. Translation gives CASSSTGTIDEQFF. The V and J genes are TRBV28 and TRBJ2-1; tentative D call: TRBD1 (6 bases). V gave up 4 bases and J gave up 8 bases, with 15 bases separating them. Germline V gene sequence: CDR1 MDHEN, CDR2 SYDVKM. This CDR3 is built from 14 residues.

This clonotype was detected only a few times. The rearrangement links TRBV7-9 to TRBJ2-7, with TRBD1 matching 9 bases. The CDR3 spans 15 residues. Germline V CDR1 and CDR2: SEHNR, FQNEAQ (reference sequence). Trimming cost V 1 base and J 8 bases; bases outside gene matches: 9. CDR3 region: CASSLVELGTGKQYF. The CDR3 nucleotides are TGTGCCAGCAGCTTAGTAGAGCTCGGGACAGGGAAGCAGTACTTC.

The chain is built from TRBV28 and TRBJ1-6, with D maybe TRBD1 (5 bases). Germline assignment: CDR1 MDHEN and CDR2 SYDVKM. The germline V and J ends were trimmed by 5 bases and 8 bases, with 7 bases remaining between them. This CDR3 has 12 residues. CDR3 nucleotides: TGTGCCAGCAGTGCAGGGCATTCACCCCTCCACTTT. This codes for CASSAGHSPLHF.

The genes are TRBV2 and TRBJ1-2, with 8 bases lining up with TRBD1. Germline V CDR1 and CDR2: SNHLY, FYNNEI. V shed 1 base and J 8 bases; nucleotides not matched to a gene: 6. This CDR3 is built from 14 residues. The CDR3, as DNA: TGTGCCAGCAGTGAAGTGGGCAGGGGGCAGGGCTACACCTTC. This gives the protein CASSEVGRGQGYTF.

This clonotype occurred a few times. This chain joins TRBV29-1 and TRBJ1-1; possible D gene TRBD1, 5 bases. The ends were cut back, 5 bases at V and 3 bases at J, with 16 bases in the middle. This CDR3 has 14 residues. CDR1 is SQVTM, CDR2 ANQGSEA, per germline. CDR3: CSVPKGSGHTEAFF. The CDR3 DNA follows: TGCAGCGTTCCAAAGGGTTCGGGGCACACTGAAGCTTTCTTT.

CDR3 protein: CASSQVILAGGAPQETQYF. The CDR3 DNA follows: TGTGCCAGCAGCCAAGTGATACTAGCGGGGGGGGCCCCCCAAGAGACCCAGTACTTC. V gene TRBV4-2 combines with J gene TRBJ2-5; 13 nucleotides agree with TRBD2. Trimming at V came to 1 base and at J to 1 base, leaving 9 bases not matched to a gene. From germline, CDR1 is LGHNA and CDR2 YNFKEQ. The CDR3 has 19 residues.

The V and J genes are TRBV2 and TRBJ2-5; D is uncertain. This CDR3 has 11 amino acids. Trimming removed 6 bases at V and 2 bases at J, with 4 bases between. The germline V gene encodes CDR1 SNHLY and CDR2 FYNNEI. DNA of the CDR3: TGTGCCAGCAGGAAACAAGAGACCCAGTACTTC. Translated: CASRKQETQYF.

This clonotype was seen ten or more times. The J gene is TRBJ2-1, the V gene TRBV11-2; 8 bases are a match to TRBD1. Germline trimming cut 5 bases from V and 3 bases from J; bases unmatched to any gene: 6. Germline V gene data show CDR1 as SGHAT and CDR2 as FQNNGV. The CDR3 has 15 amino acids. CDR3 coding DNA: TGTGCCAGCAGCACGGGACAGGCAGGCTACAATGAGCAGTTCTTC. It specifies CASSTGQAGYNEQFF.

The V and J genes are TRBV12-3 or TRBV12-4 and TRBJ1-2; TRBD1 agrees at 8 bases. V was clipped by 6 bases and J by 3 bases; unmatched bases: 12. The CDR3 extends over 16 amino acids. In nucleotides, the CDR3 is TGTGCCAGCAGACCTTCGGACAGGGTAACCTACTATGGCTACACCTTC. Translating it yields CASRPSDRVTYYGYTF.